Presented here are 9 T cell receptor beta chains from one specimen sequenced in a study of T cell responses to AZD1222 COVID-19 vaccine. Data came from immunoSEQ multiplex PCR; TCRdb stores just in-frame clones and leaves some out. This table holds 92,000 or so clones, 85% to 90% found once. The sequencing here drew on peripheral blood, taken on day 0 of AZD1222 vaccination. The receptors originated from an adult in good health.

This clone occurred once. The J gene is TRBJ2-6, the V gene TRBV7-2, with 10 bases aligning to TRBD2. The length of the CDR3 is 18 residues. The J segment lost 0 bases and the V segment lost 4 bases, leaving 6 bases of the junction unmatched. The germline V gene has CDR1 SGHTA and CDR2 FQGNSA. Here the CDR3 reads CASSSGLAVLSGANVLTF. CDR3 nucleotide sequence: TGTGCCAGCAGCTCTGGACTAGCGGTGCTCTCTGGGGCCAACGTCCTGACTTTC.

The rearrangement uses TRBV14 and TRBJ1-1; TRBD1 is a possible D gene (5 bases). The CDR3 totals 14 residues. Germline CDR1 SGHDN, CDR2 FVKESK. V was trimmed by 4 bases and J by 4 bases, leaving 13 bases between them. This chain's CDR3 is CASSPALRGTEAFF. The CDR3 DNA follows: TGTGCCAGCAGCCCAGCATTAAGGGGCACTGAAGCTTTCTTT.

The rearrangement uses TRBV7-9 and TRBJ2-5; D gene unclear. The germline V gene has CDR1 SEHNR and CDR2 FQNEAQ (reference sequence). Trimming pared 2 bases from V and 3 bases from J, leaving 7 bases between. This CDR3 has 13 residues. In nucleotides, the CDR3 is TGTGCCAGCAGCTTACATGGGGAAGAGACCCAGTACTTC. Translating gives CASSLHGEETQYF.

V and J are TRBV4-2 and TRBJ2-3; the match to TRBD2 covers 11 bases. Germline V CDR1 and CDR2: LGHNA, YNFKEQ. V was clipped by 0 bases and J by 5 bases; unmatched bases: 7. The CDR3 extends over 17 amino acids. CDR3 coding DNA: TGTGCCAGCAGCCAAGATACACTAGCGGGAGTGGAAGATACGCAGTATTTT. Encoded protein: CASSQDTLAGVEDTQYF.

The rearrangement links TRBV9 to TRBJ2-1; 12 bases map to TRBD2. The CDR3 totals 15 residues. Germline lookup yields CDR1 SGDLS and CDR2 YYNGEE. V trimming: 3 bases; J trimming: 8 bases; junction bases outside the gene matches: 6. CDR3: CASSAGLAGWDEQFF. CDR3 nucleotide sequence: TGTGCCAGCAGCGCAGGACTAGCGGGGTGGGATGAGCAGTTCTTC.

In its sample, this clone was seen once. The V gene is TRBV10-2, the J gene TRBJ2-7; a possible D gene is TRBD2 (5 bases). V gave up 6 bases and J gave up 1 base, with 13 bases separating them. In germline, CDR1 is WSHSY, CDR2 SAAADI. The CDR3 runs to 14 residues. CDR3 amino acids: CASRIEGLSYEQYF. CDR3 sequence (DNA): TGCGCCAGCAGGATTGAGGGCCTATCCTACGAGCAGTACTTC.

Remarks on this clone: Within the sample, other DNA sequences also encode this same CDR3. The chain combines TRBV7-9 with TRBJ2-7; D might be TRBD1 or TRBD2, each matching 5 bases. Germline V gene sequence: CDR1 SEHNR, CDR2 FQNEAQ (reference sequence). This CDR3 is built from 14 residues. Trimming took 1 base from V and 2 from J, leaving 9 bases between them. The CDR3 DNA sequence: TGTGCCAGCAGCTTAGGGGACGGTCCCTACGAGCAGTACTTC. It translates to CASSLGDGPYEQYF.

This clone has a single count. The chain carries TRBV11-2 and TRBJ2-1; TRBD2 aligns across 9 bases. The CDR3 covers 15 residues. With 5 bases clipped from V and 9 bases from J, the junction kept 11 bases outside the gene matches. CDR1 SGHAT and CDR2 FQNNGV come from the germline V gene. The CDR3 here is CASSPRLAEGVEQFF. For the CDR3, the DNA is TGTGCCAGCAGCCCCAGACTAGCGGAGGGTGTTGAGCAGTTCTTC.

The chain links TRBV6-6 to TRBJ1-5; the D is unclear. The V and J ends lost 5 bases and 11 bases respectively, with 7 bases between them. CDR3 size: 10 residues. CDR1 and CDR2 (germline): MNHNY, SVGAGI (reference sequence). The DNA of the CDR3 is TGTGCCAGCAGTCGGGAGGCCCAGCATTTT. Translation: CASSREAQHF.